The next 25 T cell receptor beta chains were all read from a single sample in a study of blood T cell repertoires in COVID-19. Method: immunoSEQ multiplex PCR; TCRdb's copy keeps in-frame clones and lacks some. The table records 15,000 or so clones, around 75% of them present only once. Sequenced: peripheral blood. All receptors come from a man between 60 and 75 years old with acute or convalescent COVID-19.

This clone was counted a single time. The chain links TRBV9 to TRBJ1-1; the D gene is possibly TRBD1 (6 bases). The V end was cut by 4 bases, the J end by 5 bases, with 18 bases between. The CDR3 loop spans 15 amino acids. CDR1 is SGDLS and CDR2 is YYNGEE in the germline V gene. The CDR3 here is CASSRTDSGWTEAFF. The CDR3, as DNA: TGTGCCAGCAGCCGTACGGACAGTGGGTGGACTGAAGCTTTCTTT.

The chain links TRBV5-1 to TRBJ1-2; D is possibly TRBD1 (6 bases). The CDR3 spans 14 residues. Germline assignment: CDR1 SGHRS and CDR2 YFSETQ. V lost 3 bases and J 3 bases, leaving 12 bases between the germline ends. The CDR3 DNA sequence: TGCGCCAGCAGCTCCTGGACAGAAGACTATGGCTACACCTTC. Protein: CASSSWTEDYGYTF.

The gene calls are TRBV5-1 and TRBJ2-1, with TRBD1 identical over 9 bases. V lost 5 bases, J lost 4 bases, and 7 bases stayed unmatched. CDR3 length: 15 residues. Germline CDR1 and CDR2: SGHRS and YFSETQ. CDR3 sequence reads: CASRFDRGTYNEQFF. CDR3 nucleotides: TGCGCCAGCAGGTTTGACAGGGGGACTTACAATGAGCAGTTCTTC.

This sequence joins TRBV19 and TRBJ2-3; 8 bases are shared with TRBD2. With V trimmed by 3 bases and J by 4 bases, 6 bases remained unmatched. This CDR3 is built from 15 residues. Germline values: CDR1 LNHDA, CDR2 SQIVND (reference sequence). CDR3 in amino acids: CASSMGLGPADTQYF. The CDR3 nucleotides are TGTGCCAGTAGTATGGGACTAGGGCCGGCAGATACGCAGTATTTT.

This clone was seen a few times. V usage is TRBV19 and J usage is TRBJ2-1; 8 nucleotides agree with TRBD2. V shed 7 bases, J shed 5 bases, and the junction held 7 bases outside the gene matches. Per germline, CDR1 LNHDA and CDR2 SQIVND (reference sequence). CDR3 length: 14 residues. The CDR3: CASTRLASDNEQFF. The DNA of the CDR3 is TGTGCCAGTACCAGACTAGCGAGCGACAATGAGCAGTTCTTC.

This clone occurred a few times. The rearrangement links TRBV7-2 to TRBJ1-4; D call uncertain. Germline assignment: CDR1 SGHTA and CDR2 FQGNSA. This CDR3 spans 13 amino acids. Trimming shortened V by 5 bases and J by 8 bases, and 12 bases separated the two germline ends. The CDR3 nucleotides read TGTGCCAGCAGCCAGGCCTATGGCGAAAAACTGTTTTTT. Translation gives CASSQAYGEKLFF.

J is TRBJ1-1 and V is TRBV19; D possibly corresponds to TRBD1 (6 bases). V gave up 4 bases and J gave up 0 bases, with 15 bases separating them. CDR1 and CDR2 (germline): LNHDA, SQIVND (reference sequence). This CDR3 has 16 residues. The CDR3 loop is CASSTRQEFMNTEAFF. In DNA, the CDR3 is TGTGCCAGTAGTACCCGACAGGAATTCATGAACACTGAAGCTTTCTTT.

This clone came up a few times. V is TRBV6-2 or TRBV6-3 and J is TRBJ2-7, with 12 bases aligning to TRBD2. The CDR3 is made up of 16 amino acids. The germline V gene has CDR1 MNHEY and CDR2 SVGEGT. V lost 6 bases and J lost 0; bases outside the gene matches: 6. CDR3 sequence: CASSPGLAGPSYEQYF. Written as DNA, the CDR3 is TGTGCCAGCAGCCCAGGACTAGCGGGACCCTCCTACGAGCAGTACTTC.

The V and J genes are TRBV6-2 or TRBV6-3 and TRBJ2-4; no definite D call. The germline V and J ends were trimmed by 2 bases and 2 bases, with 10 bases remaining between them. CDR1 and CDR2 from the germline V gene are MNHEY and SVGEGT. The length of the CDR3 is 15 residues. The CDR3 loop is CASSYPDSPKNIQYF. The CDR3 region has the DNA TGTGCCAGCAGTTACCCCGACTCCCCCAAAAACATTCAGTACTTC.

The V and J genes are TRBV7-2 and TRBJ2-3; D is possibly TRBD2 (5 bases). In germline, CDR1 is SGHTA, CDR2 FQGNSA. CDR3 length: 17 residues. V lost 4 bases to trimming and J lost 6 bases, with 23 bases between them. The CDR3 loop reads CASSSGRGFVPRDTQYF. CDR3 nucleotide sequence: TGTGCCAGCAGCTCCGGCCGGGGTTTTGTGCCAAGGGATACGCAGTATTTT.

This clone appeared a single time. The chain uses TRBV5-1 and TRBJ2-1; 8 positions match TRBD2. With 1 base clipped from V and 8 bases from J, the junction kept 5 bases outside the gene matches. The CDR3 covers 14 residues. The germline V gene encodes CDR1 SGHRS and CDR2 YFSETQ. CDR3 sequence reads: CASSLSGSWDEQFF. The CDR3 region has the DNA TGCGCCAGCAGCTTGAGCGGGAGTTGGGATGAGCAGTTCTTC. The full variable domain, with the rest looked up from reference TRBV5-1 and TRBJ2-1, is KAGVTQTPRYLIKTRGQQVTLSCSPISGHRSVSWYQQTPGQGLQFLFEYFSETQRNKGNFPGRFSGRQFSNSRSEMNVSTLELGDSALYLCASSLSGSWDEQFFGPGTRLTVL.

Here the CDR3 DNA reads TGCAGCGTTGAAAGACCTAGCGGGAGGCAAGAGACCCAGTACTTC. Protein: CSVERPSGRQETQYF. V usage is TRBV29-1 and J usage is TRBJ2-5; 11 bases are shared with TRBD2. The CDR3 is 15 residues long. V was clipped by 2 bases and J by 2 bases; unmatched bases: 4. Germline-derived CDR1 and CDR2 are SQVTM and ANQGSEA.

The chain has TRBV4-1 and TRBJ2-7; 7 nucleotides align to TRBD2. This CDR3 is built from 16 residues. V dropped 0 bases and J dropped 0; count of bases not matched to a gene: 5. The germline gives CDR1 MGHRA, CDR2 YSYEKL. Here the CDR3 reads CASSQDPAGSSYEQYF. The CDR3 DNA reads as TGCGCCAGCAGCCAAGATCCAGCGGGGAGCTCCTACGAGCAGTACTTC.

The CDR3 loop reads CASSLDRGYYGYTF. CDR3 nucleotide sequence: TGTGCCAGCAGCTTGGACAGGGGTTACTATGGCTACACCTTC. The chain joins TRBV7-2 to TRBJ1-2, with 9 bases lining up with TRBD1. V trimming: 3 bases; J trimming: 3 bases; junction bases outside the gene matches: 2. This CDR3 has 14 residues. Germline V gene lookup returns CDR1 SGHTA and CDR2 FQGNSA.

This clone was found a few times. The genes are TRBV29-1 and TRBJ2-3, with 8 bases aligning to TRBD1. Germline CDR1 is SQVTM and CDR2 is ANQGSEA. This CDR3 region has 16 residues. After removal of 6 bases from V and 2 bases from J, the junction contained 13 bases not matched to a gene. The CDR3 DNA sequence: TGCAGCGTCTTCAATCGACAGGGGTCCCTCACAGATACGCAGTATTTT. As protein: CSVFNRQGSLTDTQYF.

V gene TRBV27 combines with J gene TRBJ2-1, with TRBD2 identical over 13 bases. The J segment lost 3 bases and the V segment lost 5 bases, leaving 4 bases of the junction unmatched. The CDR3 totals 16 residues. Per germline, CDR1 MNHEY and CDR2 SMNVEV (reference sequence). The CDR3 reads CASSRRTSGSYNEQFF. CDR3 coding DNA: TGTGCCAGCAGTCGAAGGACTAGCGGGAGCTACAATGAGCAGTTCTTC.

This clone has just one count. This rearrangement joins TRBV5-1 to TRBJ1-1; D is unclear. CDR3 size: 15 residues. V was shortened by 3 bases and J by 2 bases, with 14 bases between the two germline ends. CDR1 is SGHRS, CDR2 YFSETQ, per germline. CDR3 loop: CASSSELQKNTEAFF. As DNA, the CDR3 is TGCGCCAGCAGCTCCGAGTTACAGAAAAACACTGAAGCTTTCTTT.

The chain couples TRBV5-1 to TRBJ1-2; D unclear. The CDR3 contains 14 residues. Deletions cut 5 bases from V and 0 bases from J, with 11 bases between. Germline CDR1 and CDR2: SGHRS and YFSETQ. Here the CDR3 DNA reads TGCGCCAGCAGGACCGGGGTGGCTAACTATGGCTACACCTTC. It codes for CASRTGVANYGYTF.

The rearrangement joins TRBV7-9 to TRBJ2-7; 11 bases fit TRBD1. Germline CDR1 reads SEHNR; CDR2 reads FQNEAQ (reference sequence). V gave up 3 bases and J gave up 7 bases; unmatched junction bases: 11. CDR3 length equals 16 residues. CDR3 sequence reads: CASSFLPRDRGGEQYF. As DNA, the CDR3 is TGTGCCAGCAGCTTCTTACCCCGGGACAGGGGGGGAGAGCAGTACTTC.

This chain's CDR3 is CASRDGQGRDYGYTF. CDR3 bases: TGTGCCAGCAGAGATGGACAGGGTAGAGACTATGGCTACACCTTC. The chain has TRBV2 and TRBJ1-2; 8 nucleotides line up with TRBD1. V lost 6 bases to trimming and J lost 3 bases; unmatched junction nucleotides: 9. The CDR3 loop spans 15 amino acids. Germline V lookup: CDR1 SNHLY, CDR2 FYNNEI.

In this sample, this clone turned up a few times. The CDR3 coding sequence is TGTGCCAGCAGCTTACATATCGGACACCCCTACAATGAGCAGTTCTTC. Protein sequence: CASSLHIGHPYNEQFF. The gene calls are TRBV7-9 and TRBJ2-1; a weak D match, TRBD1 (5 bases). The germline CDR1 and CDR2 sequences are SEHNR and FQNEAQ (reference sequence). The V and J ends lost 2 bases and 2 bases respectively, with 13 bases between them. CDR3 size: 16 residues.

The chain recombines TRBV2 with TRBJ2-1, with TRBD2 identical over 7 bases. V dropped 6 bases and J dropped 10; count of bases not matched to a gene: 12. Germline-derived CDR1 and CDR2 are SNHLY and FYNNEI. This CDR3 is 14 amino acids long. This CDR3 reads CASRIGTTPGEQFF. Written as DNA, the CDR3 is TGTGCCAGCAGAATTGGGACTACGCCCGGGGAGCAGTTCTTC.

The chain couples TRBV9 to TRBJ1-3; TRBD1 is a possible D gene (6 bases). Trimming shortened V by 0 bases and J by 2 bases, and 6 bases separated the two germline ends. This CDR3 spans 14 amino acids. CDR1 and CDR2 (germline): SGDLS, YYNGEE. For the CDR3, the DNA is TGTGCCAGCAGCGTAGGGACAGCTGGAAACACCATATATTTT. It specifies CASSVGTAGNTIYF. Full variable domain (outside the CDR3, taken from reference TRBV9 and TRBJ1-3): DSGVTQTPKHLITATGQRVTLRCSPRSGDLSVYWYQQSLDQGLQFLIQYYNGEERAKGNILERFSAQQFPDLHSELNLSSLELGDSALYFCASSVGTAGNTIYFGEGSWLTVV.

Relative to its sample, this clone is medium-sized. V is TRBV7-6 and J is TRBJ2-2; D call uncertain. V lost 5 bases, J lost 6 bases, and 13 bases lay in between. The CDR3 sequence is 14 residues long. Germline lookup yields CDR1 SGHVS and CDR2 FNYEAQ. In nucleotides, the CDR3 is TGTGCCAGCAGCCCACGCAGTCCGCCCGGGGAGCTGTTTTTT. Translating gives CASSPRSPPGELFF.

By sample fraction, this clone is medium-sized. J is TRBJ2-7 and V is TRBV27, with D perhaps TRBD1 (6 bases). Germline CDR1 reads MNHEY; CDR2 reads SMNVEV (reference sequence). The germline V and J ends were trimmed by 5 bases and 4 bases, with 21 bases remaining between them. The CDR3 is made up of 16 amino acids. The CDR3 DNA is TGTGCCAGCAGTACACGTACAGGGTCCCACATTTACGAGCAGTACTTC. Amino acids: CASSTRTGSHIYEQYF.